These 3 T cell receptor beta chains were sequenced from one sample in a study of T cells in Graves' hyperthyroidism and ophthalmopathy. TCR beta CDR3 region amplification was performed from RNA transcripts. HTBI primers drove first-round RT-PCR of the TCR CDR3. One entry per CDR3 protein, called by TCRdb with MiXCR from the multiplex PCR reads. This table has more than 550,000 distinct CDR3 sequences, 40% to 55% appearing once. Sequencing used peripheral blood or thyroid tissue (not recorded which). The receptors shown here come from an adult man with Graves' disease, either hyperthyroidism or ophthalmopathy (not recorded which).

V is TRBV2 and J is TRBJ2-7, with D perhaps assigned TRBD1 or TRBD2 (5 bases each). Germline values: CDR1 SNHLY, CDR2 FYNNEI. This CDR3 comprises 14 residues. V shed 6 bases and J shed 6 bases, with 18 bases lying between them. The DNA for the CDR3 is TGTGCCAGCAGCACGGGGACGGAAAGTTTCGAGCAGTACTTC. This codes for CASSTGTESFEQYF.

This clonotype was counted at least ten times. CDR3 sequence: CASSLQGTSNYGYTF. The CDR3 region has the DNA TGCGCCAGCAGCCTACAGGGGACATCTAACTATGGCTACACCTTC. V and J are TRBV5-1 and TRBJ1-2; 7 bases line up with TRBD1. V gave up 4 bases and J gave up 0 bases; unmatched junction bases: 6. In germline, CDR1 is SGHRS, CDR2 YFSETQ. The CDR3 is 15 residues long. Supplemented by reference TRBV5-1 and TRBJ1-2, the full variable domain reads KAGVTQTPRYLIKTRGQQVTLSCSPISGHRSVSWYQQTPGQGLQFLFEYFSETQRNKGNFPGRFSGRQFSNSRSEMNVSTLELGDSALYLCASSLQGTSNYGYTFGSGTRLTVV.

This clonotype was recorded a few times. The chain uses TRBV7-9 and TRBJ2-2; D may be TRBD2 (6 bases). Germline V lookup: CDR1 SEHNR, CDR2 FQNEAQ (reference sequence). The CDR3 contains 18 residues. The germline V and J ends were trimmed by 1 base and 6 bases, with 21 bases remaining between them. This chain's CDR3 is CASSLGEVAGWVSGELFF. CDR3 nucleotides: TGTGCCAGCAGCTTAGGGGAGGTGGCAGGCTGGGTGTCCGGGGAGCTGTTTTTT.